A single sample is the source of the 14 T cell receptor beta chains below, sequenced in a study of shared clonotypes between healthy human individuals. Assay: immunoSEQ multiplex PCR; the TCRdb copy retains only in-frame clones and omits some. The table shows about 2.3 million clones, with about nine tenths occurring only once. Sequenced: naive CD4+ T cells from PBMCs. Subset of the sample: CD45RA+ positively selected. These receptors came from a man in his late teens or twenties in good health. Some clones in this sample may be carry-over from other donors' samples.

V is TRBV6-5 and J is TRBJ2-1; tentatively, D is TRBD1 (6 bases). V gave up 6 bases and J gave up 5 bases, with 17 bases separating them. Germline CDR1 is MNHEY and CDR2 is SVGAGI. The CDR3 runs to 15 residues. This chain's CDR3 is CASRLQGSPNNEQFF. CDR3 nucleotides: TGTGCCAGCAGACTCCAGGGGTCCCCTAACAATGAGCAGTTCTTC.

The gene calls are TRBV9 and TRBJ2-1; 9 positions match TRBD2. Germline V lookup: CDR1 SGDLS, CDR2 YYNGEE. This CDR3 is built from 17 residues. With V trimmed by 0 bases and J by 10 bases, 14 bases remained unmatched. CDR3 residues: CASSVEGVGAGGREQFF. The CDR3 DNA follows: TGTGCCAGCAGCGTAGAGGGGGTGGGAGCGGGAGGACGAGAGCAGTTCTTC.

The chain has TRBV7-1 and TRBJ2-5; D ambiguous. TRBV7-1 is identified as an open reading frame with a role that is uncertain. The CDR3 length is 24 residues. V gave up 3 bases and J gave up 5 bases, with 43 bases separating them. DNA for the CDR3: TGTGCCAGCAGCTCCCTAACGGTGGACCTTCTATTGATGGATGAGGAACCCTGTCCGGAGACCCAGTACTTC. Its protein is CASSSLTVDLLLMDEEPCPETQYF.

The CDR3 DNA is TGTGCCACCCACCGGGGACAGGGAACCGGGGAGCTGTTTTTT. Translation gives CATHRGQGTGELFF. This chain joins TRBV28 and TRBJ2-2, with 9 nucleotides matching TRBD1. The CDR3 is 14 residues long. Looked up from germline, CDR1 is MDHEN and CDR2 is SYDVKM. Trimming removed 10 bases from V and 5 bases from J; junction bases left unmatched: 8.

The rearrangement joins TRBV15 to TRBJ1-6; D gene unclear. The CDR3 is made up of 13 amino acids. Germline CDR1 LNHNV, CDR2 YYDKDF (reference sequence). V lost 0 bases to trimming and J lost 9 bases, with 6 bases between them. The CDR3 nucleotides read TGTGCCACCAGCAGAGAGGGCAGTTCACCCCTCCACTTT. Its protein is CATSREGSSPLHF.

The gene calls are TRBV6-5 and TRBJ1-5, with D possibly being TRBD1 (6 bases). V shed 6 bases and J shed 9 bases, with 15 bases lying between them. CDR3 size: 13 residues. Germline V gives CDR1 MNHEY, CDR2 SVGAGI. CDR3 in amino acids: CASRNTGPGPQHF. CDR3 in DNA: TGTGCCAGCAGAAACACAGGGCCGGGGCCCCAGCATTTT.

CDR3 DNA: TGCGCCAGTACTCCGGGGCCCGGGGAGACCCAGTACTTC. This encodes CASTPGPGETQYF. V usage is TRBV5-1 and J usage is TRBJ2-5, with D perhaps matching TRBD1 or TRBD2 (5 bases each). The V gene lost 8 bases and the J gene lost 5 bases, with 16 bases spanning the gap. The CDR3 totals 13 residues. CDR1 and CDR2 from the germline V gene are SGHRS and YFSETQ.

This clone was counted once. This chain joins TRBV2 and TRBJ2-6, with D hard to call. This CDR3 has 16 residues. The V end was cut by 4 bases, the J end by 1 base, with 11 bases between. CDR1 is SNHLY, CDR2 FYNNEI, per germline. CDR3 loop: CASSGLMRSGANVLTF. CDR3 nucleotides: TGTGCCAGCAGTGGTCTCATGCGTTCTGGGGCCAACGTCCTGACTTTC. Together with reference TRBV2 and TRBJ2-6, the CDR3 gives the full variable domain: EPEVTQTPSHQVTQMGQEVILRCVPISNHLYFYWYRQILGQKVEFLVSFYNNEISEKSEIFDDQFSVERPDGSNFTLKIRSTKLEDSAMYFCASSGLMRSGANVLTFGAGSRLTVL.

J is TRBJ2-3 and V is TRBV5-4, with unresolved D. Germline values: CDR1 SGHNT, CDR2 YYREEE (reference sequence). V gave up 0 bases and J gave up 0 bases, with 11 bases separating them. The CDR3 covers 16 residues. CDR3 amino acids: CASSLVRGSSTDTQYF. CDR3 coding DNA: TGTGCCAGCAGCTTGGTGCGCGGATCTAGCACAGATACGCAGTATTTT.

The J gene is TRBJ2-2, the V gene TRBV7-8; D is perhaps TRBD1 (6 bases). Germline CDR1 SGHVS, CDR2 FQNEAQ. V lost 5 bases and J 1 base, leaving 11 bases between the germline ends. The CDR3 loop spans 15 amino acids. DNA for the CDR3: TGTGCCAGCAGCAGGACAGTTCAGAACACCGGGGAGCTGTTTTTT. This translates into CASSRTVQNTGELFF. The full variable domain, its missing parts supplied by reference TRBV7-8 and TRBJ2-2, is GAGVSQSPRYKVAKRGQDVALRCDPISGHVSLFWYQQALGQGPEFLTYFQNEAQLDKSGLPSDRFFAERPEGSVSTLKIQRTQQEDSAVYLCASSRTVQNTGELFFGEGSRLTVL.

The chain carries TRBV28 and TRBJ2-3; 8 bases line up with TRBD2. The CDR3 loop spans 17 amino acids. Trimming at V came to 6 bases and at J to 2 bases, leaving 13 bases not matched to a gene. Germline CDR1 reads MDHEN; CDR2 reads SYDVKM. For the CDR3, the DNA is TGTGCCAGCAGCACCCGACCCGGGACTAGGTACACAGATACGCAGTATTTT. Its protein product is CASSTRPGTRYTDTQYF.

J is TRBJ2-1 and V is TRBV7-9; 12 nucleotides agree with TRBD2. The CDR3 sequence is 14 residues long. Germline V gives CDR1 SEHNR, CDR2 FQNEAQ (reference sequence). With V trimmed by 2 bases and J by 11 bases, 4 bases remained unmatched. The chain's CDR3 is CASSLNLAGGQQFF. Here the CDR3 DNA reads TGTGCCAGCAGCTTAAATCTAGCGGGGGGGCAGCAGTTCTTC.

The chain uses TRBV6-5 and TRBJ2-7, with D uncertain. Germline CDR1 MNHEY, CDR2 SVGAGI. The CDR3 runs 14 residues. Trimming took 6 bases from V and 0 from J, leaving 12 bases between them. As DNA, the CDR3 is TGTGCCAGCAGAAGAGAGGTCGACTCCTACGAGCAGTACTTC. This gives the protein CASRREVDSYEQYF.

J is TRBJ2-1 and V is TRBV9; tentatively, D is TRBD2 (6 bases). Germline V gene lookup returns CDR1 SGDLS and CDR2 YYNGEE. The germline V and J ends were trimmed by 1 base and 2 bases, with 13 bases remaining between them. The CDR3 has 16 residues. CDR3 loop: CASSVPGSGTYNEQFF. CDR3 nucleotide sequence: TGTGCCAGCAGCGTACCTGGTAGCGGAACCTACAATGAGCAGTTCTTC.